The clone carrying this TCR beta chain was observed a handful of times. The data originate from a study of blood T cell repertoires in COVID-19. Participant ages covered about 18 to 100 years across about 25 US areas. As handled by the study authors: Reference gene primer amplification yielded estimated nucleated cell counts. Produced via immunoSEQ multiplex PCR; TCRdb's table is partial and in-frame only. V and J calls and clone size are as listed in that table; D and trimming were resolved from the DNA. The data show approximately 280,000 clones, with nearly 90% seen just once and under 2.5% held by the top ten. The junction had 2 bases not matched to a gene; V was cut back by 5 bases and J by 2 bases. This CDR3 region has 13 residues. Germline CDR1 reads SEHNR; CDR2 reads FQNEAQ (reference sequence).

The chain joins TRBV7-9 to TRBJ1-2; 7 bases match TRBD1. Sequencing was performed on PBMCs or T cells enriched from blood (not recorded which). This sequence originates from an older woman who had recovered from COVID-19. The CDR3 region has the DNA TGTGCCAGCAGCCCGGGACAGAACTATGGCTACACCTTC. It codes for CASSPGQNYGYTF.